This TCR beta chain was captured in a study of T cell responses to AZD1222 COVID-19 vaccine. Whole-study results and caveats: Just a handful of people given AZD1222 tested seropositive at baseline.

TCRdb keeps only in-frame clones here, not all; method: immunoSEQ multiplex PCR. Seen here are approximately 83,000 clones, 85% to 95% observed once, and the top ten hold less than 5.5%. A note on this clone: Its antigen is undetermined.

Trimming pared 5 bases from V and 7 bases from J, leaving 15 bases between. The germline gives CDR1 MDHEN, CDR2 SYDVKM. The CDR3 has 14 amino acids. The origin of this receptor is an adult in good health. The source was peripheral blood, collected on day 0 of MenACWY control vaccination. The chain employs TRBV28 and TRBJ2-1, with no clear D. As DNA, the CDR3 is TGTGCCAGCAGTATCTCGGTTCCCTCAAATGAGCAGTTCTTC. Translated, it gives CASSISVPSNEQFF.